This T cell receptor (beta chain) was documented in a study of T cells in narcolepsy. The study, taken as a whole, reports: Same-patient CSF and blood CD4+ T cell clonotypes included HCRT-specific and TRIB2-specific autoreactive ones.

Germline CDR1 is MDHEN and CDR2 is SYDVKM. This CDR3 is built from 12 residues. Trimming stripped 8 bases from V and 6 bases from J, with 14 bases between. The data were produced by immunoSEQ multiplex PCR, yet TCRdb's version contains in-frame clones alone and is incomplete. The repertoire holds tens of thousands of clones, with more than 80% as singletons. In regard to this clone: No antigen is known for it.

This chain joins TRBV28 and TRBJ2-7; a weak D match, TRBD1 (5 bases). The TCR comes from a human donor with narcolepsy. The sample taken for sequencing was CD45RA- memory CD4+ T cells from PBMCs. The CDR3 loop reads CASGLNQGEQYF. CDR3 coding DNA: TGTGCCAGCGGCCTCAATCAGGGCGAGCAGTACTTC. The full variable domain, completed using reference TRBV28 and TRBJ2-7, is DVKVTQSSRYLVKRTGEKVFLECVQDMDHENMFWYRQDPGLGLRLIYFSYDVKMKEKGDIPEGYSVSREKKERFSLILESASTNQTSMYLCASGLNQGEQYFGPGTRLTVT.